The TCR beta chain under discussion was sequenced for a study of radiotherapy plus CTLA-4 blockade in lung cancer (dated by TCRdb to 2017 to 2018). About the study as a whole: Objective responses were observed in approximately 19% of enrolled patients, and disease control was achieved in less than 35%. Findings and caveats that apply to the study as a whole: After treatment with radiotherapy and ipilimumab, TCR clones that came from tumors expanded in the peripheral blood. Early dynamic changes in blood T cell clones, together with increased serum interferon-beta after radiation, were reported as the strongest predictors of response.

Library prep was done by the immunoSEQ multiplex PCR assay. TCRdb mirrors the immuneACCESS table, restricted to in-frame sequences. Some clones are absent from its copies; in checked studies, under half trace to an unresolved V gene, and the reason for the others is unknown. For this sample there are more than 80,000 clones; roughly 84% appear just once. In total, the top ten clones hold 2.4% of the sample. A word on this clone: Its cognate antigen has yet to be identified. Base-call qualities are not available, and no considerably larger clone is one nucleotide away.

The study tested focal radiation therapy combined with CTLA-4 blockade (ipilimumab) in patients with chemo-refractory metastatic non-small-cell lung cancer. The receptor comes from a human donor with non-small cell lung cancer that progressed on radiotherapy plus ipilimumab. Some clones in this sample may be carry-over from other donors' samples. The sequencing here drew on peripheral blood, taken from a patient treated with radiotherapy plus ipilimumab.

The nucleotide sequence reads TGTGCCAGCAGCTCCTCGACTAGCGGGGGGATGGATACGCAGTATTTT. This gives the protein CASSSSTSGGMDTQYF. This sequence uses TRBV7-2 and TRBJ2-3, and TRBD2 aligns with 13 junction nucleotides. Based on the germline V gene, the CDR1 and CDR2 sequences are SGHTA and FQGNSA. V has 4 bases trimmed and J has 6 bases trimmed; junction bases matching no gene number 7. Including cysteine and phenylalanine, the CDR3 has 16 amino acids. Just the 48-base CDR3 DNA is kept, in frame starting at base 1. The entire variable domain, with the stretches around the CDR3 drawn from the reference TRBV7-2 and TRBJ2-3 proteins, is GAGVSQSPSNKVTEKGKDVELRCDPISGHTALYWYRQSLGQGLEFLIYFQGNSAPDKSGLPSDRFSAERTGGSVSTLTIQRTQQEDSAVYLCASSSSTSGGMDTQYFGPGTRLTVL.